This T cell receptor (beta chain) was observed in a study of spatial heterogeneity in lung cancer. Across the study: The library had UMIs, and each TCR and UMI pair averaged more than ten raw reads.

Time point given: sample taken at primary tumor resection. Sequencing was performed on whole RNA extracted from tumor and nontumor lung tissue, or from frozen PBMC, and the material was left unsorted. This clonotype appeared many times. Each CDR3 protein gets one entry after TCRdb re-called the 5' RACE reads with MiXCR. The sample lists 70,000 to 90,000 distinct CDR3 sequences; less than 15% were seen once. Germline trimming cut 6 bases from V and 1 base from J; bases unmatched to any gene: 8. The CDR3 consists of 16 residues. This chain uses TRBV12-3 or TRBV12-4 with TRBJ2-5; 10 bases fit TRBD2. The source material was PBMCs, sampled at surgery. The clonotype originates from a male donor with early-stage non-small cell lung cancer. CDR3 protein: CASSPGVAGGQETQYF. The CDR3 DNA is TGTGCCAGCAGCCCCGGGGTAGCGGGAGGCCAAGAGACCCAGTACTTC.